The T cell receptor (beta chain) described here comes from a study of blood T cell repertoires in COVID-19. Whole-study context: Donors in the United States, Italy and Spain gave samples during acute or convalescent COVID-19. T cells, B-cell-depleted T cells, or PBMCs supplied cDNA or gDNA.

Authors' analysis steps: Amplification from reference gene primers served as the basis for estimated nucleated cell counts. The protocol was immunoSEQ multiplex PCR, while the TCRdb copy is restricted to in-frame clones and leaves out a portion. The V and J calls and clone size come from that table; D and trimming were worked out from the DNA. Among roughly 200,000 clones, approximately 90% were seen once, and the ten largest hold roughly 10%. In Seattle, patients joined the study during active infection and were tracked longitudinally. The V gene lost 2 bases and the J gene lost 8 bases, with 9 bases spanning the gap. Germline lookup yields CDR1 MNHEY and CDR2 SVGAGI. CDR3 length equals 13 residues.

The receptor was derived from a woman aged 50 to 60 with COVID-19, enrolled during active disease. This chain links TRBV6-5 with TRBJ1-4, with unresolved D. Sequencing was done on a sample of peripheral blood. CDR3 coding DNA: TGTGCCAGCAGTTACACCCGGTGGGAAAAACTGTTTTTT. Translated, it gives CASSYTRWEKLFF.